Following are 24 T cell receptor beta chains from one sample sequenced in a study of blood T cells in healthy people across ages. Together with a sample-barcoded 5' primer, a J-beta primer mix was included in a second PCR lasting about 7 to 11 cycles. MiXCR, run by TCRdb on the 5' RACE reads, gives a single entry per CDR3 protein. The sample lists about 1.4 million distinct CDR3 sequences; 45% to 70% were seen once. Sequencing was carried out using blood. The receptors originated from a man in his late teens or twenties in good health.

This chain connects TRBV29-1 to TRBJ2-1; 7 nucleotides match TRBD2. CDR1 and CDR2 (germline): SQVTM, ANQGSEA. CDR3 length equals 15 residues. V was pared by 4 bases and J by 4 bases, with 10 bases of the junction left unmatched. DNA of the CDR3: TGCAGCGTTGGGCGAACTAGCGTGGCGTACAATGAGCAGTTCTTC. Encoded protein: CSVGRTSVAYNEQFF.

A few counts support this clonotype. CDR3 sequence reads: CASSSRDYSYNEQFF. The DNA of the CDR3 is TGTGCCAGCAGTTCCCGGGACTACTCCTACAATGAGCAGTTCTTC. This rearrangement joins TRBV27 to TRBJ2-1; TRBD2 agrees at 7 bases. Per germline, CDR1 MNHEY and CDR2 SMNVEV (reference sequence). The CDR3 length is 15 residues. Trimming removed 4 bases from V and 0 bases from J; junction bases left unmatched: 3.

V gene TRBV4-3 combines with J gene TRBJ2-7; 7 nucleotides match TRBD2. The length of the CDR3 is 16 residues. CDR1 is LGHNA and CDR2 is YSLEER in the germline V gene. V was pared by 1 base and J by 3 bases, with 9 bases of the junction left unmatched. CDR3 in DNA: TGCGCCAGCAGCCAAGGAGGTGTCGGGGGGTACTACGAGCAGTACTTC. It translates to CASSQGGVGGYYEQYF.

In its sample, this clonotype was seen once. J is TRBJ1-1 and V is TRBV7-8, with 7 positions matching TRBD1. Unmatched junction bases numbered 10, after V lost 4 bases and J lost 8 bases. Germline assignment: CDR1 SGHVS and CDR2 FQNEAQ. The CDR3 sequence is 14 residues long. CDR3 protein: CASSSLTSGQEAFF. The CDR3 DNA is TGTGCCAGCAGCTCCCTAACCTCGGGACAGGAAGCTTTCTTT.

This clonotype showed up just a few times. The junction differs from germline at one of its ends, possibly a read error. The chain is built from TRBV20-1 and TRBJ2-7, with D possibly TRBD2 on 5 matching bases. The CDR3 has 14 residues. CDR1 DFQATT and CDR2 SNEGSKA come from the germline V gene (reference sequence). The CDR3 sequence: CSARGLSGSYEQYF. CDR3 DNA: TGCAGTGCGAGAGGACTGTCAGGCTCCTACGAGCAGTACTTC.

V usage is TRBV29-1 and J usage is TRBJ2-1, with D maybe TRBD2 (6 bases). The CDR3 is 13 residues long. Trimming shortened V by 4 bases and J by 4 bases, and 11 bases separated the two germline ends. Germline V gives CDR1 SQVTM, CDR2 ANQGSEA. The CDR3 DNA is TGCAGCGTTGTCCGGAGGGAATACAATGAGCAGTTCTTC. Translation gives CSVVRREYNEQFF.

A remark on this clonotype: A much larger clone differs from this one at a single base, so this may be a read error. The chain couples TRBV20-1 to TRBJ2-5; D not resolved. The germline V gene has CDR1 DFQATT and CDR2 SNEGSKA (reference sequence). V gave up 1 base and J gave up 2 bases, with 11 bases separating them. The CDR3 spans 14 residues. CDR3 bases: TGCAGTGCTAGAGCCCGAAGAGAGCAAGAGACCCAGTACTTC. This translates into CSARARREQETQYF.

The V call is TRBV7-9, the J call TRBJ2-1; 9 bases match TRBD1. CDR3 length equals 16 residues. Trimming at V came to 5 bases and at J to 7 bases, leaving 12 bases not matched to a gene. Germline values: CDR1 SEHNR, CDR2 FQNEAQ (reference sequence). CDR3 loop: CASSVIQGARLNEQFF. CDR3 DNA: TGTGCCAGCAGCGTAATACAGGGGGCGCGTCTGAATGAGCAGTTCTTC.

The sample holds a few counts of this clonotype. This chain joins TRBV12-3 or TRBV12-4 and TRBJ2-7; 8 nucleotides line up with TRBD1. The V and J ends lost 2 bases and 4 bases, in that order; junction bases with no gene match: 13. This CDR3 comprises 17 residues. As DNA, the CDR3 is TGTGCCAGCAGTTTAACCCCCTGGGCAGGGGGCTCGTACGAGCAGTACTTC. It translates to CASSLTPWAGGSYEQYF.

V gene TRBV5-1 combines with J gene TRBJ1-2, with D unresolved. V lost 0 bases, J lost 4 bases, and 10 bases lay in between. Germline CDR1 reads SGHRS; CDR2 reads YFSETQ. This CDR3 comprises 14 residues. The DNA for the CDR3 is TGCGCCAGCAGCTTGGTATCGATATCCTATGGCTACACCTTC. Its protein is CASSLVSISYGYTF.

The V call is TRBV7-2, the J call TRBJ2-2; weak D call: TRBD1 (5 bases). The CDR3 spans 16 residues. V lost 0 bases to trimming and J lost 6 bases, with 14 bases between them. Looked up from germline, CDR1 is SGHTA and CDR2 is FQGNSA. This CDR3 is CASSLAPLGAAGELFF. The CDR3 bases are TGTGCCAGCAGCTTAGCCCCCCTTGGGGCCGCCGGGGAGCTGTTTTTT.

This clonotype was detected only once. V and J are TRBV6-1 and TRBJ2-1; 8 bases fit TRBD2. V dropped 7 bases and J dropped 4; count of bases not matched to a gene: 6. Germline CDR1 is MNHNS and CDR2 is SASEGT. CDR3 length: 14 residues. The CDR3 loop reads CASKGTRPYNEQFF. CDR3 nucleotide sequence: TGTGCCAGCAAAGGGACTAGACCTTACAATGAGCAGTTCTTC.

Here the CDR3 reads CSARDYRVSYNEQFF. CDR3 DNA sequence: TGCAGTGCTAGAGATTACAGGGTCTCCTACAATGAGCAGTTCTTC. The rearrangement uses TRBV20-1 and TRBJ2-1; a possible D gene is TRBD1 (6 bases). CDR3 length equals 15 residues. CDR1 DFQATT and CDR2 SNEGSKA come from the germline V gene (reference sequence). Trimming removed 0 bases from V and 0 bases from J, with 9 bases in between.

This rearrangement joins TRBV6-1 to TRBJ1-1; no clear D gene. The CDR3 loop spans 11 amino acids. CDR1 is MNHNS, CDR2 SASEGT, per germline. V gave up 11 bases and J gave up 4 bases, with 11 bases separating them. The CDR3 region is CAARTPTEAFF. The CDR3 region has the DNA TGTGCCGCACGGACGCCCACTGAAGCTTTCTTT.

V is TRBV13 and J is TRBJ1-1; perhaps TRBD1 as D (5 bases). CDR1 and CDR2 (germline): PRHDT, FYEKMQ (reference sequence). V was cut by 3 bases and J by 0 bases, with 11 bases left in between. This CDR3 is built from 15 residues. CDR3 protein: CASSLGDAMNTEAFF. The CDR3 coding sequence is TGTGCCAGCAGCTTGGGGGACGCCATGAACACTGAAGCTTTCTTT. Supplemented by reference TRBV13 and TRBJ1-1, the full variable domain reads AAGVIQSPRHLIKEKRETATLKCYPIPRHDTVYWYQQGPGQDPQFLISFYEKMQSDKGSIPDRFSAQQFSDYHSELNMSSLELGDSALYFCASSLGDAMNTEAFFGQGTRLTVV.

The rearrangement uses TRBV29-1 and TRBJ2-7; 10 nucleotides align to TRBD2. The CDR3 totals 13 residues. J lost 4 bases, V lost 6 bases, and 6 bases had no gene match. CDR1 and CDR2 (germline): SQVTM, ANQGSEA. In nucleotides, the CDR3 is TGCAGCGTAACCCTAGCGGGAGCATACGAGCAGTACTTC. Its translation: CSVTLAGAYEQYF.

The rearrangement links TRBV6-6 to TRBJ1-1; D gene ambiguous. Germline CDR1 MNHNY, CDR2 SVGAGI (reference sequence). Trimming cost V 2 bases and J 8 bases, with 6 bases left between them. The CDR3 length is 11 residues. This CDR3 is CASSYVLEAFF. The CDR3, as DNA: TGTGCCAGCAGTTACGTACTAGAAGCTTTCTTT.

The genes are TRBV4-1 and TRBJ2-5, with TRBD1 identical over 8 bases. Germline V gene data show CDR1 as MGHRA and CDR2 as YSYEKL. This CDR3 contains 14 residues. Trimming at V came to 0 bases and at J to 11 bases, leaving 8 bases not matched to a gene. In DNA, the CDR3 is TGCGCCAGCAGCCAAGAAGACAGGGGCAATGAGCAGTACTTC. Amino acids: CASSQEDRGNEQYF.

J is TRBJ1-6 and V is TRBV14, with 10 bases identical to TRBD1. The CDR3 consists of 15 residues. Germline lookup yields CDR1 SGHDN and CDR2 FVKESK. J was trimmed by 9 bases and V by 4 bases; bases with no gene match: 6. The CDR3 DNA follows: TGTGCCAGCAGCCTGACAGGGGGCTTTAGTTCACCCCTCCACTTT. Its translation is CASSLTGGFSSPLHF.

V gene TRBV14 combines with J gene TRBJ1-4; no reliable D call. The CDR3 runs 16 residues. The germline V gene encodes CDR1 SGHDN and CDR2 FVKESK. V lost 2 bases and J lost 0, with 10 bases in between. The CDR3 DNA reads TGTGCCAGCAGCCAAAGCCTCCGGGCAACTAATGAAAAACTGTTTTTT. As protein: CASSQSLRATNEKLFF. Full variable domain (outside the CDR3, taken from reference TRBV14 and TRBJ1-4): EAGVTQFPSHSVIEKGQTVTLRCDPISGHDNLYWYRRVMGKEIKFLLHFVKESKQDESGMPNNRFLAERTGGTYSTLKVQPAELEDSGVYFCASSQSLRATNEKLFFGSGTQLSVL.

The gene calls are TRBV4-1 and TRBJ1-1, with 7 positions matching TRBD1. This CDR3 comprises 14 residues. V was pared by 4 bases and J by 6 bases, with 8 bases of the junction left unmatched. Germline lookup yields CDR1 MGHRA and CDR2 YSYEKL. Written as DNA, the CDR3 is TGCGCCAGCAGCCGAGGGACAGTGGGTTCTGAAGCTTTCTTT. Protein product: CASSRGTVGSEAFF.

This clonotype was counted between two and nine times. The J gene is TRBJ1-4, the V gene TRBV27, with TRBD1 matching 7 bases. The germline CDR1 and CDR2 sequences are MNHEY and SMNVEV (reference sequence). The CDR3 runs 14 residues. The junction had 5 bases not matched to a gene; V was cut back by 3 bases and J by 7 bases. The CDR3: CASSLGTEGEKLFF. In nucleotides, the CDR3 is TGTGCCAGCAGTTTGGGGACAGAGGGTGAAAAACTGTTTTTT.

This clonotype was observed once. The CDR3 spells CASSQPENYEQYF. The CDR3 nucleotides are TGCGCCAGCAGCCAACCCGAGAACTACGAGCAGTACTTC. This chain links TRBV4-1 with TRBJ2-7; D is unclear. The CDR3 extends over 13 amino acids. Germline CDR1 is MGHRA and CDR2 is YSYEKL. V was cut by 2 bases and J by 3 bases, with 8 bases left in between.

This chain uses TRBV5-6 with TRBJ1-5, with D unresolved. This CDR3 contains 13 residues. Germline CDR1 reads SGHDT; CDR2 reads YYEEEE. Deletions cut 3 bases from V and 4 bases from J, with 8 bases between. This chain's CDR3 is CASSSWPNQPQHF. As DNA, the CDR3 is TGTGCCAGCAGCTCCTGGCCTAATCAGCCCCAGCATTTT.